This T cell receptor (beta chain) was documented in a study of T-cell memory formation after mild COVID-19. Study context: Among the donors, TCR clusters were largely specific to each donor. Study results and limitations: CD4/CD8 balance characterized clones contracting day 15 to 85, and CD4+ skew characterized later expanders.

Germline V lookup: CDR1 SNHLY, CDR2 FYNNEI. The CDR3 has 15 amino acids. Deletions cut 7 bases from V and 1 base from J, with 16 bases between. TCRdb reanalysed the 5' RACE reads using MiXCR and keeps one entry per CDR3 protein. The sample consists of roughly 580,000 distinct CDR3 sequences, about a sixth of them appearing once. Concerning this clonotype: Its antigen is unknown.

The V call is TRBV2, the J call TRBJ1-1; D is perhaps TRBD1 (6 bases). The receptor was derived from an adult woman who had mild COVID-19 (a few samples of this study predate the infection). Cell type and time point are not known. Sequenced input: PBMCs or a T cell subset sorted from them (not recorded which). CDR3 protein: CASKTGVEGNTEAFF. As DNA, the CDR3 is TGTGCCAGCAAGACAGGAGTGGAGGGGAACACTGAAGCTTTCTTT.